The clone carrying this T cell receptor beta chain was observed once. The target antigen is unknown. Documented time point: baseline pretreatment blood. Treatment of the sample: 15 Gy SBRT to primary tumor, nephrectomy 4 weeks later. This CDR3 region has 16 residues. Germline V gene data show CDR1 as SGHRS and CDR2 as YFSETQ. Losses at the gene ends were 6 bases for V and 4 bases for J; bases not matched to a gene: 8. The data originate from a study of radiation and T cells in renal cell carcinoma. Background on the study: Nephrectomy followed 15 Gy stereotactic body radiation by 4 weeks. Study-wide points: Top tumor clonotypes rose in blood 2 weeks post-radiation, then contracted. Baseline intratumoral clonotype presence is unknown without pretreatment biopsies.

The table came from immunoSEQ multiplex PCR; TCRdb's copy has only in-frame clones and leaves some out. The sample has some 100,000 clones; 65% to 85% are singletons. The sequence was obtained from a man in his 60s with renal cell carcinoma. The chain carries TRBV5-1 and TRBJ2-1; 12 bases map to TRBD2. The sequences come from blood, collected from a patient whose treatment included radiotherapy and nephrectomy. This CDR3 is CASTLMTSGRYNEQFF. The CDR3 DNA sequence: TGCGCCAGCACCCTTATGACTAGCGGGAGATACAATGAGCAGTTCTTC.